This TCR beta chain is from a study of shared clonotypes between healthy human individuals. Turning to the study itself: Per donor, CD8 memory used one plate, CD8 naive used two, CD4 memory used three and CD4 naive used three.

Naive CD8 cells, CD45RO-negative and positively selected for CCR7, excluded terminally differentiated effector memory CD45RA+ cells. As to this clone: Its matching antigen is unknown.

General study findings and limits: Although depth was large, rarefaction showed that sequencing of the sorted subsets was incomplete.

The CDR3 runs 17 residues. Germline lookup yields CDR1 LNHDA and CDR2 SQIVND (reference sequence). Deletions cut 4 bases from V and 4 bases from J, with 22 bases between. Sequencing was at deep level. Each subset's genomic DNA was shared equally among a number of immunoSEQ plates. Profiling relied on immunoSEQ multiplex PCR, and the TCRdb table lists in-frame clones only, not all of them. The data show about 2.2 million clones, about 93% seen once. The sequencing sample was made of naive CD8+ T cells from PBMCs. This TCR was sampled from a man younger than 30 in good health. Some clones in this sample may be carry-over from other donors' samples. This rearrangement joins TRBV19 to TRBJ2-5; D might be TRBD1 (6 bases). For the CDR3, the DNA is TGTGCCAGTAGTAACGCGGTTCGTACAGGGACCGGAGAGACCCAGTACTTC. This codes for CASSNAVRTGTGETQYF.